Shown below are 18 T cell receptor beta chains from a single sample sequenced in a study of T cell responses to AZD1222 COVID-19 vaccine. Data came from immunoSEQ multiplex PCR; TCRdb stores just in-frame clones and leaves some out. Among about 200,000 clones listed, 93% were seen once. This specimen was peripheral blood, taken on day 0 of MenACWY control vaccination. All receptors derive from an adult in good health.

The CDR3 reads CAWNRNTANSPLHF. CDR3 DNA: TGTGCCTGGAACCGGAACACGGCTAATTCACCCCTCCACTTT. V and J are TRBV30 and TRBJ1-6; D unclear. Germline loops: CDR1 GTSNPN, CDR2 SVGIG (reference sequence). CDR3 length equals 14 residues. V was cut by 4 bases and J by 6 bases, with 13 bases left in between.

This clone was observed once. This rearrangement joins TRBV2 to TRBJ1-1; the D gene is possibly TRBD1 (6 bases). The germline gives CDR1 SNHLY, CDR2 FYNNEI. CDR3 length: 13 amino acids. The V end was cut by 7 bases, the J end by 4 bases, with 13 bases between. The CDR3 loop reads CASNLQGSTEAFF. CDR3 nucleotides: TGTGCCAGCAACCTACAGGGTAGCACTGAAGCTTTCTTT.

J is TRBJ1-1 and V is TRBV2; 9 bases align to TRBD1. The CDR3 is 14 residues long. Trimming removed 4 bases from V and 1 base from J; junction bases left unmatched: 1. Germline assignment: CDR1 SNHLY and CDR2 FYNNEI. The CDR3 DNA is TGTGCCAGCAGTGGACAGGGGGGGAACACTGAAGCTTTCTTT. Encoded protein: CASSGQGGNTEAFF.

The chain joins TRBV11-1 to TRBJ1-5; D remains unclear. Germline V gives CDR1 SGHAT, CDR2 FQDESV (reference sequence). V lost 1 base, J lost 4 bases, and 5 bases lay in between. The CDR3 contains 13 residues. CDR3 in amino acids: CASSLDRNQPQHF. CDR3 in DNA: TGTGCCAGCAGCTTAGACAGAAATCAGCCCCAGCATTTT.

The chain recombines TRBV4-1 with TRBJ1-4, with TRBD1 matching 8 bases. The CDR3 loop spans 14 amino acids. V dropped 3 bases and J dropped 6; count of bases not matched to a gene: 3. Germline-derived CDR1 and CDR2 are MGHRA and YSYEKL. The CDR3 DNA is TGCGCCAGCAGCCAGCAGGGGGCGGATGAAAAACTGTTTTTT. This codes for CASSQQGADEKLFF.

This clone was seen just once. This chain joins TRBV7-9 and TRBJ2-1; D is ambiguous. Germline CDR1 SEHNR, CDR2 FQNEAQ (reference sequence). The V end lost 5 bases, the J end lost 9 bases, and 8 bases lay between the germline ends. CDR3 length: 11 amino acids. The CDR3 protein is CASSLGSEQFF. The CDR3 DNA follows: TGTGCCAGCAGCCTAGGTAGTGAGCAGTTCTTC.

DNA of the CDR3: TGTGCCAGCAGTCACCCCGAAGGCAATCAGCCCCAGCATTTT. Protein sequence: CASSHPEGNQPQHF. The chain has TRBV6-2 or TRBV6-3 and TRBJ1-5, with D unclear. This CDR3 has 14 amino acids. V dropped 5 bases and J dropped 2 bases, with 10 bases sitting between them. CDR1 MNHEY and CDR2 SVGEGT come from the germline V gene.

V usage is TRBV11-1 and J usage is TRBJ1-6; a weak D match, TRBD1 (5 bases). The V gene's germline CDR1 is SGHAT and CDR2 FQDESV (reference sequence). This CDR3 has 16 residues. V was trimmed by 3 bases and J by 4 bases, leaving 13 bases between them. DNA for the CDR3: TGTGCCAGCAGCTTTACCGGGACCGAGTATAATTCACCCCTCCACTTT. Translating gives CASSFTGTEYNSPLHF.

This clone was found once. The chain has TRBV30 and TRBJ1-2; TRBD1 is a possible D gene (5 bases). The CDR3 length is 17 residues. V lost 0 bases to trimming and J lost 0 bases, with 17 bases between them. Germline V gene lookup returns CDR1 GTSNPN and CDR2 SVGIG (reference sequence). The chain's CDR3 is CAWSVRAGAHPNYGYTF. For the CDR3, the DNA is TGTGCCTGGAGTGTACGGGCCGGGGCACATCCTAACTATGGCTACACCTTC. The full variable domain, in which reference TRBV30 and TRBJ1-2 provide the parts outside the CDR3, is SQTIHQWPATLVQPVGSPLSLECTVEGTSNPNLYWYRQAAGRGLQLLFYSVGIGQISSEVPQNLSASRPQDRQFILSSKKLLLSDSGFYLCAWSVRAGAHPNYGYTFGSGTRLTVV.

The J gene is TRBJ1-2, the V gene TRBV27; D is undetermined. From germline, CDR1 is MNHEY and CDR2 SMNVEV (reference sequence). V was cut by 3 bases and J by 1 base, with 12 bases left in between. The CDR3 has 15 residues. The CDR3 is CASSFRFRGNYGYTF. CDR3 bases: TGTGCCAGCAGTTTTCGGTTTCGGGGTAACTATGGCTACACCTTC.

The chain employs TRBV18 and TRBJ2-3; possibly TRBD1 for D (5 bases). The germline gives CDR1 KGHSH, CDR2 LQKENI. CDR3 size: 15 residues. Trimming left V 2 bases short and J 1 base short, with 10 bases between. The CDR3: CASSPTGDGTDTQYF. DNA for the CDR3: TGTGCCAGCTCACCAACAGGAGATGGCACAGATACGCAGTATTTT. Filled out from reference TRBV18 and TRBJ2-3, the complete variable domain reads NAGVMQNPRHLVRRRGQEARLRCSPMKGHSHVYWYRQLPEEGLKFMVYLQKENIIDESGMPKERFSAEFPKEGPSILRIQQVVRGDSAAYFCASSPTGDGTDTQYFGPGTRLTVL.

This chain links TRBV7-2 with TRBJ1-1; D ambiguous. CDR3 size: 14 residues. Germline V gene lookup returns CDR1 SGHTA and CDR2 FQGNSA. Trimming took off 5 bases at V and 1 base at J, with 11 bases between the two ends. CDR3 residues: CASSPHKTNTEAFF. CDR3 DNA: TGTGCCAGCAGCCCACATAAAACGAACACTGAAGCTTTCTTT. Together with reference TRBV7-2 and TRBJ1-1, the CDR3 gives the full variable domain: GAGVSQSPSNKVTEKGKDVELRCDPISGHTALYWYRQSLGQGLEFLIYFQGNSAPDKSGLPSDRFSAERTGGSVSTLTIQRTQQEDSAVYLCASSPHKTNTEAFFGQGTRLTVV.

This chain joins TRBV11-2 and TRBJ2-1; maybe TRBD1 (5 bases). The CDR3 runs 12 residues. V lost 5 bases to trimming and J lost 6 bases, with 8 bases between them. Germline V gene lookup returns CDR1 SGHAT and CDR2 FQNNGV. DNA for the CDR3: TGTGCCAGCAGCCAAGGGGTCAATGAGCAGTTCTTC. It specifies CASSQGVNEQFF.

The chain uses TRBV2 and TRBJ1-3; D not resolved. This CDR3 comprises 14 residues. Trimming took off 4 bases at V and 4 bases at J, with 11 bases between the two ends. CDR1 SNHLY and CDR2 FYNNEI come from the germline V gene. CDR3 nucleotide sequence: TGTGCCAGCAGTGTAACCAGATTGGGAAACACCATATATTTT. Its protein is CASSVTRLGNTIYF.

In the case of this clone: At one end the junction does not follow the germline gene, possibly because of a read error. The chain has TRBV30 and TRBJ2-5; D remains unclear. The CDR3 totals 11 residues. Germline V lookup: CDR1 GTSNPN, CDR2 SVGIG (reference sequence). The CDR3 DNA is TGTGCCTGGAGTGTACAAGGGACCCAGTACTTC. As protein: CAWSVQGTQYF.

The chain joins TRBV7-8 to TRBJ1-2, with D unclear. Trimming shortened V by 4 bases and J by 5 bases, and 17 bases separated the two germline ends. Looked up from germline, CDR1 is SGHVS and CDR2 is FQNEAQ. The CDR3 loop spans 15 amino acids. In nucleotides, the CDR3 is TGTGCCAGCAGCTCCCAACCCGGACGTCGGTATGGCTACACCTTC. It is translated as CASSSQPGRRYGYTF.

The chain joins TRBV30 to TRBJ1-1, with D unresolved. Germline V CDR1 and CDR2: GTSNPN, SVGIG (reference sequence). The CDR3 totals 13 residues. The V gene lost 3 bases and the J gene lost 2 bases, with 10 bases spanning the gap. DNA for the CDR3: TGTGCCTGGAGAAAAACGGGCAACACTGAAGCTTTCTTT. It is translated as CAWRKTGNTEAFF.

The rearrangement joins TRBV11-2 to TRBJ1-1; no clear D. CDR3 size: 14 residues. The germline CDR1 and CDR2 sequences are SGHAT and FQNNGV. Deletions cut 2 bases from V and 4 bases from J, with 11 bases between. CDR3 region: CASSLRAGATEAFF. The CDR3 bases are TGTGCCAGCAGCTTAAGGGCAGGAGCCACTGAAGCTTTCTTT.